This passage covers 29 T cell receptor beta chains from one sample sequenced in a study of circulating CD8 cells and anti-PD-1 response in melanoma. Sorting of live CD3+CD8+TCRalphabeta+ cells by PD-1 and/or TIGIT gave four subsets. TCR libraries were prepared from about 16 ng of total RNA with the QIAseq Immune Repertoire TCR panel. TCRdb re-derived calls from the reads in MiXCR, one entry per CDR3 protein. The data hold about 800 distinct CDR3 sequences, with more than 10% observed a single time. The sequenced sample was CD8+ T cells from PBMCs, obtained at baseline or after one month of anti-PD-1 therapy (not recorded which). These receptors all come from a human donor with melanoma.

Turning to this clonotype: A much larger clone lies one base from this, so it may be a read error. The chain recombines TRBV12-5 with TRBJ2-3; no clear D. Germline V CDR1 and CDR2: LGHNT, FRNRAP. The CDR3 has 11 residues. V was pared by 10 bases and J by 2 bases, with 7 bases between. The CDR3 spells CANGTTDTQYF. CDR3 sequence (DNA): TGTGCTAACGGAACCACAGATACGCAGTATTTT.

This clonotype is judged medium-sized. The chain combines TRBV27 with TRBJ1-6, with a possible D match to TRBD1 (5 bases). V lost 2 bases and J lost 7, with 12 bases in between. Germline V gene data show CDR1 as MNHEY and CDR2 as SMNVEV (reference sequence). The CDR3 contains 15 residues. CDR3 nucleotide sequence: TGTGCCAGCAGTTTAATTTTTGGGGGAAATTCACCCCTCCACTTT. It translates to CASSLIFGGNSPLHF.

This clonotype is large within its sample. This chain connects TRBV7-8 to TRBJ2-4, with D unclear. This CDR3 has 12 residues. The germline gives CDR1 SGHVS, CDR2 FQNEAQ. Trimming took 5 bases from V and 6 from J, leaving 8 bases between them. The CDR3 nucleotides read TGTGCCAGCAGCGCAGAGCGAAACATTCAGTACTTC. It is translated as CASSAERNIQYF.

V gene TRBV7-3 combines with J gene TRBJ2-7, with unresolved D. The V and J ends lost 2 bases and 1 base respectively, with 12 bases between them. Germline V gives CDR1 SGHTA, CDR2 FQGTGA. The CDR3 is 15 amino acids. CDR3 coding DNA: TGTGCCAGCAGCTTAGGGGTCCACGCTTCCTACGAGCAGTACTTC. Its protein product is CASSLGVHASYEQYF.

This clonotype counts as medium-sized. The chain combines TRBV5-4 with TRBJ1-5; no clear D gene. This CDR3 region has 13 residues. Per the germline V gene, CDR1 is SGHNT and CDR2 is YYREEE (reference sequence). Trimming shortened V by 2 bases and J by 6 bases, and 9 bases separated the two germline ends. The CDR3 spells CASSFDLSQPQHF. In DNA form, the CDR3 reads TGTGCCAGCAGCTTTGATCTCAGTCAGCCCCAGCATTTT. Combining the CDR3 with reference TRBV5-4 and TRBJ1-5 gives the whole variable domain ETGVTQSPTHLIKTRGQQVTLRCSSQSGHNTVSWYQQALGQGPQFIFQYYREEENGRGNFPPRFSGLQFPNYSSELNVNALELDDSALYLCASSFDLSQPQHFGDGTRLSIL.

The chain joins TRBV27 to TRBJ2-1; D may be TRBD1 (6 bases). V was trimmed by 5 bases and J by 0 bases, leaving 14 bases between them. Germline V gives CDR1 MNHEY, CDR2 SMNVEV (reference sequence). CDR3 length equals 16 residues. The CDR3 DNA follows: TGTGCCAGCAGTCTTCGGGACACAAGCTCCTACAATGAGCAGTTCTTC. Protein product: CASSLRDTSSYNEQFF.

With regard to this clonotype: A much larger clone lies a single base off, so this may be a read error. V usage is TRBV6-6 and J usage is TRBJ2-1; TRBD1 aligns across 7 bases. CDR1 and CDR2 from the germline V gene are MNHNY and SVGAGI (reference sequence). The CDR3 extends over 13 amino acids. V shed 6 bases and J 10 bases; nucleotides not matched to a gene: 9. The CDR3 region is CASSTGQSYEQFF. In DNA form, the CDR3 reads TGTGCCAGCAGCACGGGACAGTCCTACGAGCAGTTCTTC.

This clonotype was seen more than once but under ten times. This chain connects TRBV7-6 to TRBJ2-1; 10 nucleotides agree with TRBD2. CDR1 is SGHVS and CDR2 is FNYEAQ in the germline V gene. V lost 1 base, J lost 2 bases, and 8 bases stayed unmatched. This CDR3 contains 18 residues. The CDR3 coding sequence is TGTGCCAGCAGCTTAGTAGCGGGGGGAGTACTCACCTACAATGAGCAGTTCTTC. Amino acid sequence: CASSLVAGGVLTYNEQFF.

This clonotype is medium-sized by share. The chain uses TRBV19 and TRBJ2-2; 10 bases match TRBD1. CDR1 and CDR2 from the germline V gene are LNHDA and SQIVND (reference sequence). Trimming cost V 11 bases and J 4 bases; bases outside gene matches: 4. The CDR3 is 13 amino acids. The CDR3 here is CAGGQGITGELFF. For the CDR3, the DNA is TGTGCCGGGGGACAGGGGATCACCGGGGAGCTGTTTTTT.

To note about this clonotype: Given a much more abundant clone one base away, this may be a read error. V is TRBV7-2 and J is TRBJ2-3; D call uncertain. This CDR3 has 15 residues. V was clipped by 7 bases and J by 0 bases, with 14 bases between them. Germline lookup yields CDR1 SGHTA and CDR2 FQGNSA. The CDR3 bases are TGTGCCAGCACCCATAAAGTAACCAGCACAGATACGCAGTATTTT. Translated, it gives CASTHKVTSTDTQYF.

By sample share, this clonotype is medium-sized (0.01 to 0.1%). The rearrangement joins TRBV28 to TRBJ1-2; the match to TRBD1 covers 7 bases. The V gene's germline CDR1 is MDHEN and CDR2 SYDVKM. The CDR3 runs 15 residues. The trim removed 4 bases at V and 4 bases at J, leaving 9 bases unmatched. CDR3 sequence: CASSSTGTDSYGYTF. CDR3 sequence (DNA): TGTGCCAGCAGTTCAACCGGGACAGATTCCTATGGCTACACCTTC.

A word on this clonotype: This could be a read error, since a much larger clone is one nucleotide away. The chain employs TRBV5-4 and TRBJ1-6; no firm D call. The CDR3 length is 12 residues. CDR1 SGHNT and CDR2 YYREEE come from the germline V gene (reference sequence). The CDR3 coding sequence is TGTGCCAGCAGCTATGGTGATTCACCCCTCTACTTT. Its translation: CASSYGDSPLYF.

This clonotype was seen more than once but under ten times. The chain is built from TRBV6-5 and TRBJ2-7, with D possibly TRBD2 on 5 matching bases. Germline loops: CDR1 MNHEY, CDR2 SVGAGI. V lost 4 bases and J 9 bases, leaving 13 bases between the germline ends. CDR3 length: 12 amino acids. The CDR3 sequence is CASSSSGLVQYF. The CDR3 coding sequence is TGTGCCAGCAGTTCCAGCGGTTTGGTGCAGTACTTC.

This clonotype counts as medium-sized. J is TRBJ2-7 and V is TRBV7-2; D ambiguous. CDR3 length: 14 residues. Germline loops: CDR1 SGHTA, CDR2 FQGNSA. V gave up 1 base and J gave up 3 bases, with 10 bases separating them. The CDR3 DNA sequence: TGTGCCAGCAGCTTAGGGCAGGACCGCTACGAGCAGTACTTC. Translated: CASSLGQDRYEQYF.

This clonotype is termed medium-sized. This chain links TRBV7-2 with TRBJ2-7; 8 positions agree with TRBD2. This CDR3 contains 16 residues. Looked up from germline, CDR1 is SGHTA and CDR2 is FQGNSA. Trimming at V came to 5 bases and at J to 2 bases, leaving 11 bases not matched to a gene. The CDR3 region is CASSASASGLAYEQYF. CDR3 nucleotides: TGTGCCAGCAGCGCCAGTGCTAGCGGGTTAGCCTACGAGCAGTACTTC.

As to this clonotype: At one end, the junction sequence differs from germline, possibly due to a read error. This rearrangement joins TRBV7-3 to TRBJ2-3; D gene unclear. CDR1 is SGHTA, CDR2 FQGTGA, per germline. CDR3 length: 18 amino acids. CDR3 nucleotides: TGTGCCAGCGGCTTAGTATTAGGTCGCCGGGCTAGCACAGATACGCAGTATTTT. Translation gives CASGLVLGRRASTDTQYF.

By sample fraction, this clonotype is medium-sized (0.01 to 0.1%). The V gene is TRBV7-2, the J gene TRBJ2-7, with D maybe TRBD2 (6 bases). The CDR3 runs 15 residues. V dropped 10 bases and J dropped 4 bases, with 23 bases sitting between them. Germline CDR1 reads SGHTA; CDR2 reads FQGNSA. Here the CDR3 reads CATTPGLRAGYEQYF. The CDR3 DNA reads as TGTGCCACGACACCGGGCCTACGGGCGGGGTACGAGCAGTACTTC.

In its sample, this clonotype was seen a few times. The rearrangement joins TRBV30 to TRBJ1-2; D is ambiguous. Germline CDR1 reads GTSNPN; CDR2 reads SVGIG (reference sequence). The CDR3 is 15 amino acids. The V gene lost 5 bases and the J gene lost 4 bases, with 20 bases spanning the gap. This CDR3 reads CAWEAWSGELYGYTF. The CDR3, as DNA: TGTGCCTGGGAGGCTTGGTCAGGAGAACTCTATGGCTACACCTTC.

This clonotype is labeled as medium-sized. The chain is built from TRBV28 and TRBJ2-3; D is tentatively TRBD1 or TRBD2 (5 bases each). The V and J ends lost 5 bases and 5 bases respectively, with 17 bases between them. This CDR3 contains 15 residues. Germline CDR1 is MDHEN and CDR2 is SYDVKM. This chain's CDR3 is CASSNGASSIDTQYF. The CDR3 coding sequence is TGTGCCAGCAGTAATGGGGCTAGCTCCATAGATACGCAGTATTTT. Filled out from reference TRBV28 and TRBJ2-3, the complete variable domain reads DVKVTQSSRYLVKRTGEKVFLECVQDMDHENMFWYRQDPGLGLRLIYFSYDVKMKEKGDIPEGYSVSREKKERFSLILESASTNQTSMYLCASSNGASSIDTQYFGPGTRLTVL.

This clonotype ranks as medium-sized. The chain employs TRBV2 and TRBJ1-2; D is possibly TRBD1 (5 bases). CDR1 and CDR2 from the germline V gene are SNHLY and FYNNEI. Trimming took 3 bases from V and 0 from J, leaving 11 bases between them. The CDR3 length is 15 residues. The CDR3 DNA sequence: TGTGCCAGCAGTGACCCGACAGAAGCTAACTATGGCTACACCTTC. Amino acid sequence: CASSDPTEANYGYTF.

In this sample, this clonotype turned up a few times. This chain joins TRBV28 and TRBJ1-1, with D perhaps matching TRBD1 (6 bases). The CDR3 has 15 amino acids. V lost 5 bases and J lost 1, with 14 bases in between. Germline V CDR1 and CDR2: MDHEN, SYDVKM. The CDR3 nucleotides read TGTGCCAGCAGTCACAGGGATTTCTGGAACACTGAAGCTTTCTTT. Translation gives CASSHRDFWNTEAFF.

V gene TRBV14 combines with J gene TRBJ2-7; no reliable D call. V was cut by 1 base and J by 6 bases, with 7 bases left in between. Per the germline V gene, CDR1 is SGHDN and CDR2 is FVKESK. The CDR3 totals 12 residues. The CDR3, as DNA: TGTGCCAGCAGCCAAGTACTCAGCGAGCAGTACTTC. Translating gives CASSQVLSEQYF.

This clonotype counts as medium-sized. The rearrangement joins TRBV24-1 to TRBJ1-6; no definite D call. Germline V gene lookup returns CDR1 KGHDR and CDR2 SFDVKD. This CDR3 is 17 amino acids long. The germline V and J ends were trimmed by 11 bases and 0 bases, with 19 bases remaining between them. CDR3 DNA sequence: TGTGCCAATGTAAAACAGCCTTGGAGCTCCTATAATTCACCCCTCCACTTT. It translates to CANVKQPWSSYNSPLHF.

This clonotype is medium-sized within its sample. J is TRBJ2-3 and V is TRBV7-2; D unclear. The V end was cut by 5 bases, the J end by 3 bases, with 18 bases between. Germline assignment: CDR1 SGHTA and CDR2 FQGNSA. The CDR3 has 16 residues. The CDR3 nucleotides read TGTGCCAGCAGCGGCATTTGGGGTGCCGAGACAGATACGCAGTATTTT. This codes for CASSGIWGAETDTQYF. The full variable domain, its missing parts supplied by reference TRBV7-2 and TRBJ2-3, is GAGVSQSPSNKVTEKGKDVELRCDPISGHTALYWYRQSLGQGLEFLIYFQGNSAPDKSGLPSDRFSAERTGGSVSTLTIQRTQQEDSAVYLCASSGIWGAETDTQYFGPGTRLTVL.

This clonotype is medium-sized by share. The chain links TRBV3-1 to TRBJ2-1; the D gene is possibly TRBD2 (6 bases). Germline CDR1 LGHDT, CDR2 YNNKEL (reference sequence). The ends were cut back, 0 bases at V and 8 bases at J, with 14 bases in the middle. This CDR3 spans 15 amino acids. CDR3 residues: CASSQDLGGVDEQFF. CDR3 nucleotide sequence: TGTGCCAGCAGCCAAGACCTAGGAGGGGTCGATGAGCAGTTCTTC.

In its sample, this clonotype is medium-sized (0.01 to 0.1%). V is TRBV19 and J is TRBJ2-7, with TRBD1 matching 7 bases. Trimming at V came to 6 bases and at J to 1 base, leaving 9 bases not matched to a gene. The CDR3 runs to 15 residues. Germline lookup yields CDR1 LNHDA and CDR2 SQIVND (reference sequence). CDR3 nucleotide sequence: TGTGCCAGTAGGGCAACGACAGGGTTTTCCTACGAGCAGTACTTC. This encodes CASRATTGFSYEQYF.

By share, this clonotype ranks as medium-sized (0.01 to 0.1%). V is TRBV19 and J is TRBJ2-3, with D unclear. Trimming took off 3 bases at V and 0 bases at J, with 13 bases between the two ends. Germline lookup yields CDR1 LNHDA and CDR2 SQIVND (reference sequence). CDR3 length equals 16 residues. CDR3 region: CASSIGVVASTDTQYF. For the CDR3, the DNA is TGTGCCAGTAGTATTGGGGTGGTAGCTAGCACAGATACGCAGTATTTT.

In its sample, this clonotype is medium-sized (0.01 to 0.1%). The V and J genes are TRBV5-4 and TRBJ1-6; no definite D call. Germline assignment: CDR1 SGHNT and CDR2 YYREEE (reference sequence). The CDR3 sequence is 12 residues long. V lost 3 bases and J 8 bases, leaving 6 bases between the germline ends. CDR3 bases: TGTGCCAGCAGCTATGGTGATTCACCCCTCCACTTT. This codes for CASSYGDSPLHF. Variable domain in full (rest from reference TRBV5-4 and TRBJ1-6): ETGVTQSPTHLIKTRGQQVTLRCSSQSGHNTVSWYQQALGQGPQFIFQYYREEENGRGNFPPRFSGLQFPNYSSELNVNALELDDSALYLCASSYGDSPLHFGNGTRLTVT.

A note on this clonotype: Germline is not matched at one junction end, which may reflect a read error. The DNA for the CDR3 is TGTGCCAGCAGCCGGGCTTACGGCAACGAGCAGCACTTC. It translates to CASSRAYGNEQHF. This chain connects TRBV16 to TRBJ2-7; D not certain. The CDR3 length is 13 residues. Germline V gene data show CDR1 as KGHSY and CDR2 as FQNENV.